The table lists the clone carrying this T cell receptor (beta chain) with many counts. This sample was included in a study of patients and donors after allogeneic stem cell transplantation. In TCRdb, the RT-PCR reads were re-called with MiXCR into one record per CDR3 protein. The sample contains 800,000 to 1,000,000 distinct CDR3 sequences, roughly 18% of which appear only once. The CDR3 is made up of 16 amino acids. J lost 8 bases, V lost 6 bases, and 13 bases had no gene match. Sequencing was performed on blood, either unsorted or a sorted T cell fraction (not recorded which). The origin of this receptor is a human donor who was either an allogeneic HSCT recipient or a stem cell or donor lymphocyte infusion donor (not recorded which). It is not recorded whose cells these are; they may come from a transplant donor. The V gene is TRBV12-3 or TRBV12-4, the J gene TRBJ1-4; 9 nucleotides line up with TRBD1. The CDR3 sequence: CASSPGRGTGTEKLFF. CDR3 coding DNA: TGTGCCAGCAGCCCGGGGAGGGGGACAGGGACCGAAAAACTGTTTTTT.